The clone carrying this T cell receptor beta chain occurred once. As yet, its antigen is unknown. A much larger clone is a single base away; this may be a read error. This entry is derived from a study of response to subunit inactivated influenza vaccine. The study's findings and limits: Authors suggested that a seasonal influenza vaccination recruits few new T cells each time.

Per the germline V gene, CDR1 is LGHNA and CDR2 is YNFKEQ. This CDR3 region has 11 residues. V gave up 8 bases and J gave up 2 bases, with 6 bases separating them. TCRdb recomputed calls from the RT-PCR reads with MiXCR, one row per CDR3 protein. The top ten hold approximately 10% of the sample, which has 800,000 or so distinct CDR3 sequences, around 20% seen once. The starting material was PBMCs from blood, obtained around 5 days after vaccination. The sequence was collected from a man in his fifties or sixties who received an inactivated influenza vaccine. The V call is TRBV4-2, the J call TRBJ2-5; no clear D gene. In nucleotides, the CDR3 is TGTGCCAGCGGGGATCAAGAGACCCAGTACTTC. The encoded protein is CASGDQETQYF.